The next 5 T cell receptor beta chains were all read from a single sample in a study of regulatory T cells in long-lasting Graves disease. As for time point: newly diagnosed GD, antithyroid drugs for less than 3 months. Preparation of the TCR library used RNA extracted from PBMCs. The TCR beta library used iRepertoire HTBI primers with Arm-PCR amplification of CDR3. Using its own MiXCR run on the multiplex PCR reads, TCRdb lists one record per CDR3 protein. The sample has more than 300,000 distinct CDR3 sequences, 15% to 18% seen once. Sequenced material: peripheral blood mononuclear cells (PBMCs), taken at new diagnosis, from a patient treated with antithyroid drugs. The receptor source for this set is a female donor with Graves disease.

The gene calls are TRBV7-3 and TRBJ2-1; 13 bases align to TRBD2. The CDR3 contains 16 residues. CDR1 is SGHTA, CDR2 FQGTGA, per germline. V lost 5 bases and J lost 3; bases outside the gene matches: 4. CDR3 DNA: TGTGCCAGCAGCCCGGGACTAGCGGGGTACTACAATGAGCAGTTCTTC. Amino acids: CASSPGLAGYYNEQFF.

This clonotype was counted at least ten times. The chain couples TRBV12-3 or TRBV12-4 to TRBJ1-1; 10 nucleotides align to TRBD1. The CDR3 totals 15 residues. Trimming at V came to 3 bases and at J to 3 bases, leaving 4 bases not matched to a gene. CDR3 DNA: TGTGCCAGCAGTTTTTCTGGGACAGGGGACACTGAAGCTTTCTTT. Translated, it gives CASSFSGTGDTEAFF.

About this clonotype itself: A read error may explain this, as a much larger clone is one base away. V is TRBV9 and J is TRBJ2-3; D might be TRBD1 (6 bases). Trimming pared 3 bases from V and 5 bases from J, leaving 13 bases between. The CDR3 contains 14 residues. Per germline, CDR1 SGDLS and CDR2 YYNGEE. The CDR3 region has the DNA TGTGCCAGCAGCGCCAGGGGCGTGGGAGATACGCAGTATTTT. This encodes CASSARGVGDTQYF.

This clonotype has ten or more counts. The J gene is TRBJ1-1, the V gene TRBV3-1; D ambiguous. The CDR3 runs to 12 residues. The V gene's germline CDR1 is LGHDT and CDR2 YNNKEL (reference sequence). Trimming stripped 2 bases from V and 3 bases from J, with 4 bases between. CDR3 in DNA: TGTGCCAGCAGCCAAAGGGACACTGAAGCTTTCTTT. Its protein is CASSQRDTEAFF. Looking up the rest from reference TRBV3-1 and TRBJ1-1 gives the full variable domain: DTAVSQTPKYLVTQMGNDKSIKCEQNLGHDTMYWYKQDSKKFLKIMFSYNNKELIINETVPNRFSPKSPDKAHLNLHINSLELGDSAVYFCASSQRDTEAFFGQGTRLTVV.

This clonotype was recorded many times. Here the CDR3 reads CASSSERIGTPTTGELFF. CDR3 nucleotide sequence: TGTGCCAGCAGCTCAGAACGGATCGGGACACCCACAACCGGGGAGCTGTTTTTT. This chain links TRBV11-3 with TRBJ2-2; TRBD1 might be the D (6 bases). Germline V gene lookup returns CDR1 SGHNT and CDR2 YENEEA. The V gene lost 4 bases and the J gene lost 5 bases, with 23 bases spanning the gap. The CDR3 runs to 18 residues.